A single sample is the source of the 3 T cell receptor beta chains below, sequenced in a study of Graves' ophthalmopathy and Graves' hyperthyroidism. Transcripts of RNA were the source for amplifying TCR beta CDR3 regions. HTBI primers served in a first-round RT-PCR, which a second-round multiplex PCR followed. Each CDR3 protein is one row after TCRdb ran MiXCR on the multiplex PCR reads. The table shows approximately 1.2 million distinct CDR3 sequences, with 35% to 40% occurring only once. Input material: peripheral blood or thyroid tissue (not recorded which). These receptors all stem from an adult man with Graves' hyperthyroidism.

The chain combines TRBV15 with TRBJ1-6; D is perhaps TRBD1 (6 bases). Germline V gene data show CDR1 as LNHNV and CDR2 as YYDKDF (reference sequence). The CDR3 is 19 residues long. V shed 3 bases and J shed 5 bases, with 23 bases lying between them. CDR3 region: CATSSTRWGQPIHNSPLHF. CDR3 in DNA: TGTGCCACCAGCAGTACAAGGTGGGGGCAGCCTATTCATAATTCACCCCTCCACTTT.

This clonotype has a count of ten or more. The J gene is TRBJ2-5, the V gene TRBV5-6; D remains ambiguous. Germline assignment: CDR1 SGHDT and CDR2 YYEEEE. V lost 4 bases to trimming and J lost 3 bases, with 7 bases between them. The CDR3 contains 12 residues. CDR3 region: CASSRNEETQYF. CDR3 DNA: TGTGCCAGCAGCAGAAACGAAGAGACCCAGTACTTC.

This clonotype has at least ten counts. The V and J genes are TRBV5-1 and TRBJ2-7; D gene ambiguous. Germline V gene sequence: CDR1 SGHRS, CDR2 YFSETQ. V lost 0 bases to trimming and J lost 1 base, with 17 bases between them. The CDR3 is 17 residues long. CDR3 nucleotides: TGCGCCAGCAGCTTGGGGGTGGACGACTGGTATTCCTACGAGCAGTACTTC. Translated: CASSLGVDDWYSYEQYF.